The present entry profiles one TCR beta chain with its context. The CDR3 covers 15 residues. The V gene's germline CDR1 is MNHEY and CDR2 SVGAGI. V lost 2 bases and J lost 2; bases outside the gene matches: 6. The data stem from a study of blood T cell repertoires in COVID-19. For the study at large: In each case, the material was cDNA or gDNA derived from T cells, B-cell-depleted T cells, or PBMCs.

In the study's own analysis: Estimates of nucleated cell counts were drawn from the amplification of reference gene primers. Here immunoSEQ multiplex PCR was the method, and the copy in TCRdb shows in-frame clones only, minus some. V and J calls plus clone size are reproduced from that table; the DNA served to infer D and trimming. The sample yields over 100,000 clones, around 87% seen once. The chain joins TRBV6-5 to TRBJ2-7; 7 bases match TRBD2. The TCR originated in a woman between 50 and 59 years old with COVID-19, enrolled during active disease. The sample was peripheral blood. The CDR3 spells CASSYESGDAYEQYF. The CDR3 DNA sequence: TGTGCCAGCAGTTACGAAAGCGGGGACGCCTACGAGCAGTACTTC.